These 2 T cell receptor beta chains share one sample of origin, sequenced in a study of blood T cells in healthy people across ages. PCR was performed a second time for about 7 to 11 cycles using a sample-barcoded 5' primer and a J-beta primer mix. TCRdb processed the 5' RACE reads anew with MiXCR; each CDR3 protein has one entry. The table lists some 1.6 million distinct CDR3 sequences, around 36% of them singletons. Sequencing was done on a sample of blood. The origin of the receptors is a woman aged 30 to 39 in good health.

V gene TRBV3-1 combines with J gene TRBJ2-7, with D unclear. Deletions cut 0 bases from V and 3 bases from J, with 12 bases between. This CDR3 is built from 15 residues. Germline CDR1 and CDR2: LGHDT and YNNKEL (reference sequence). Written as DNA, the CDR3 is TGTGCCAGCAGCCAAGATTTTTTAGGTGGCTACGAGCAGTACTTC. It specifies CASSQDFLGGYEQYF.

This clonotype was counted only a few times. The rearrangement uses TRBV7-2 and TRBJ2-1, with D hard to call. Germline CDR1 is SGHTA and CDR2 is FQGNSA. Trimming left V 5 bases short and J 9 bases short, with 11 bases between. The CDR3 runs to 12 residues. CDR3 DNA: TGTGCCAGCAGCCGCCAAGACCTTGAGCAGTTCTTC. Protein product: CASSRQDLEQFF.